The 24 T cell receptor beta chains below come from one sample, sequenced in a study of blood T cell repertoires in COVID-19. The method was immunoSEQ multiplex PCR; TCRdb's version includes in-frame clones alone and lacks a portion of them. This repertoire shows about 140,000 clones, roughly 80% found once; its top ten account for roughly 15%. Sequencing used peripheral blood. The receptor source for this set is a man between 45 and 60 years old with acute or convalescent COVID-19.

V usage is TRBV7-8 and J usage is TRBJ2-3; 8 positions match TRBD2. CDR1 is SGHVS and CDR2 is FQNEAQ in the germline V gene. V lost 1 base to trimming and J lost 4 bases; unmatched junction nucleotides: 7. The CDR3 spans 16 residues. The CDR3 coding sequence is TGTGCCAGCAGCTTAGACCCCCTACTAGCGGCAGATACGCAGTATTTT. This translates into CASSLDPLLAADTQYF.

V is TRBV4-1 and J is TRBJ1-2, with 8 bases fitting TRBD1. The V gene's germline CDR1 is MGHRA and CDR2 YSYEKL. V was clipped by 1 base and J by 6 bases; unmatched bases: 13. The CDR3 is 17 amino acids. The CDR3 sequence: CASSQARTGSKEDGYTF. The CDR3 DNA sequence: TGCGCCAGCAGCCAAGCAAGGACAGGGTCAAAAGAGGATGGCTACACCTTC.

The CDR3 here is CASSLRTGANEKLFF. In nucleotides, the CDR3 is TGTGCCAGCAGCCTAAGGACAGGGGCTAATGAAAAACTGTTTTTT. J is TRBJ1-4 and V is TRBV28; 9 nucleotides align to TRBD1. Per the germline V gene, CDR1 is MDHEN and CDR2 is SYDVKM. Germline trimming cut 6 bases from V and 3 bases from J; bases unmatched to any gene: 5. The CDR3 consists of 15 residues.

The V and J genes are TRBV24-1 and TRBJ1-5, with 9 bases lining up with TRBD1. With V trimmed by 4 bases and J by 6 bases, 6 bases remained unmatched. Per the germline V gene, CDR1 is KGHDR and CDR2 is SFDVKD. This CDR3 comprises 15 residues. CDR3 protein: CATSETTGGTQPQHF. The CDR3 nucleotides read TGTGCCACCAGTGAGACGACAGGGGGAACTCAGCCCCAGCATTTT.

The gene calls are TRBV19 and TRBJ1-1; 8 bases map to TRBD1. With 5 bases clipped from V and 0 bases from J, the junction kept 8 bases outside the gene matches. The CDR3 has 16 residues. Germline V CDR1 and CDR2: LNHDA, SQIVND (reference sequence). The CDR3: CASSPYPGQVNTEAFF. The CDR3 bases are TGTGCCAGTAGTCCATACCCGGGACAGGTGAACACTGAAGCTTTCTTT.

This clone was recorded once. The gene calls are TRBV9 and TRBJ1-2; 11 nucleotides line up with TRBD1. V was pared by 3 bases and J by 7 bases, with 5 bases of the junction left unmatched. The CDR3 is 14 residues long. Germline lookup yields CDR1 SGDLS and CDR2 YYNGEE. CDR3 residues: CASSADRGRGGYTF. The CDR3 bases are TGTGCCAGCAGCGCGGACAGGGGGCGAGGTGGCTACACCTTC.

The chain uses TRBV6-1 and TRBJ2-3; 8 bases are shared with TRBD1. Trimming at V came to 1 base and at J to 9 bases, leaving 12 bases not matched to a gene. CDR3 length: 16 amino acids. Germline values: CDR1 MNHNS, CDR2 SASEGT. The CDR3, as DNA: TGTGCCAGCAGTGAAGGTCAGGGGGCGTTGGTCGGGACGCAGTATTTT. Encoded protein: CASSEGQGALVGTQYF.

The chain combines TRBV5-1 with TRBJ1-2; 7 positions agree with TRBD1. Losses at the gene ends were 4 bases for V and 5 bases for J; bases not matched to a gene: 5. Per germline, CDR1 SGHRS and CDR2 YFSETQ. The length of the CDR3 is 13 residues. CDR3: CASSVGTEYGYTF. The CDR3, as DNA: TGCGCCAGCAGCGTAGGGACAGAGTATGGCTACACCTTC.

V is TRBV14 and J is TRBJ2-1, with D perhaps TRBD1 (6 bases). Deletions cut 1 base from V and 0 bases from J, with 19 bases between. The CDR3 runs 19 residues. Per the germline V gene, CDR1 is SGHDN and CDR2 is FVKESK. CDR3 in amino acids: CASSQVSLRTVSSYNEQFF. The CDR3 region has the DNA TGTGCCAGCAGCCAAGTATCCCTCCGGACAGTCAGCTCCTACAATGAGCAGTTCTTC.

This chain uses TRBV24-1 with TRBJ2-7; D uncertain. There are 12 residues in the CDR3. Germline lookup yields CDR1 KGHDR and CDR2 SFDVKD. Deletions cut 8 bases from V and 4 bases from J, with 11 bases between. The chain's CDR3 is CATTLQIYEQYV. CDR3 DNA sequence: TGTGCCACCACCCTACAGATTTACGAGCAGTACGTC.

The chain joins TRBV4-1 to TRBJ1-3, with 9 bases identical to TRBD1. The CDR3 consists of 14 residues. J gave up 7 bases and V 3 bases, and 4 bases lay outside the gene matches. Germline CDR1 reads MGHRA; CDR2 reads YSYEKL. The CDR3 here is CASSHGQGRNTIYF. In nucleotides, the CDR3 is TGCGCCAGCAGCCACGGACAGGGGCGCAACACCATATATTTT.

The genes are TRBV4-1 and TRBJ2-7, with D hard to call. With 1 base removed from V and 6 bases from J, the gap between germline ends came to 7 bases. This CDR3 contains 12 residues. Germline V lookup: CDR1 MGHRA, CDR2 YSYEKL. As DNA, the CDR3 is TGCGCCAGCAGCCAAGGCGGCGGCGAGCAGTACTTC. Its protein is CASSQGGGEQYF.

The CDR3 region is CASSLGRTSGGEQFF. The CDR3 DNA sequence: TGTGCCAGCAGCTTAGGGCGGACTAGCGGGGGGGAGCAGTTCTTC. The chain has TRBV7-2 and TRBJ2-1; 14 positions match TRBD2. The CDR3 is 15 residues long. The V gene's germline CDR1 is SGHTA and CDR2 FQGNSA. V was pared by 1 base and J by 10 bases, with 3 bases of the junction left unmatched.

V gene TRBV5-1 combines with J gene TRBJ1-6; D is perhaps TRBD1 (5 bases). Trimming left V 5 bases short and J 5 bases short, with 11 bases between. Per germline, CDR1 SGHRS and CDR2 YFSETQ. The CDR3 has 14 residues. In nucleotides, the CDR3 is TGCGCCAGCAGGTTGACAGAGAATAATTCACCCCTCCACTTT. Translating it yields CASRLTENNSPLHF.

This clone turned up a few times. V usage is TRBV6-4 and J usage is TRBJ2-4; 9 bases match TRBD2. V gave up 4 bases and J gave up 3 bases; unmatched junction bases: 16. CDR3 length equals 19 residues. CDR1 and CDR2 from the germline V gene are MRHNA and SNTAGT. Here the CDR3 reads CASSVPRASGVVGKNIQYF. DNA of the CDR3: TGTGCCAGCAGTGTCCCCCGGGCTAGCGGGGTTGTTGGCAAAAACATTCAGTACTTC.

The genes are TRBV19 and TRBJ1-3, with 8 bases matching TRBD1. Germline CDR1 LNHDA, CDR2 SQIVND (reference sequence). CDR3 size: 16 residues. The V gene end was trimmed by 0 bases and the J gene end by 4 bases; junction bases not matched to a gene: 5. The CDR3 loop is CASSIEGRGLGNTIYF. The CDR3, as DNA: TGTGCCAGTAGTATAGAAGGCAGGGGGCTCGGAAACACCATATATTTT. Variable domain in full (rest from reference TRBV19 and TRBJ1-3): DGGITQSPKYLFRKEGQNVTLSCEQNLNHDAMYWYRQDPGQGLRLIYYSQIVNDFQKGDIAEGYSVSREKKESFPLTVTSAQKNPTAFYLCASSIEGRGLGNTIYFGEGSWLTVV.

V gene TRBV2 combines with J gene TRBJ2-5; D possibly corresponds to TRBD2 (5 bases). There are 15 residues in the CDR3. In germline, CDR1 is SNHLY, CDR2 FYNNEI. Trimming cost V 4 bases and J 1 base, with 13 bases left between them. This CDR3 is CASSVLGSVQETQYF. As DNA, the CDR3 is TGTGCCAGCAGTGTACTAGGCTCGGTCCAAGAGACCCAGTACTTC.

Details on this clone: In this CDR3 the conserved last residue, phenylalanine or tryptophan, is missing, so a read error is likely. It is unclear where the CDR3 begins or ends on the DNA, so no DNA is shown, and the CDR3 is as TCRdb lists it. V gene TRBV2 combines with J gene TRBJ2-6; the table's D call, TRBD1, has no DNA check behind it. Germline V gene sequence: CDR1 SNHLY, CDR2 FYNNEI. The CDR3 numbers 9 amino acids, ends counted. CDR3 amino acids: CASSTEGQV.

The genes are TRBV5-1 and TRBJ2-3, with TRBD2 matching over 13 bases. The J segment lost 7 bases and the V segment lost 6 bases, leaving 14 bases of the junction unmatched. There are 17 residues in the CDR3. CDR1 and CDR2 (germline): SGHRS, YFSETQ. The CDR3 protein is CASKPPTSGGMANTQYF. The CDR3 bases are TGCGCCAGCAAGCCACCGACTAGCGGGGGGATGGCAAATACGCAGTATTTT.

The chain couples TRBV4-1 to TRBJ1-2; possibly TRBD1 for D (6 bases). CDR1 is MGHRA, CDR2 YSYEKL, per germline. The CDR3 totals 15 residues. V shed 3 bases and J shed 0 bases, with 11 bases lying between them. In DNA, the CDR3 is TGCGCCAGCAGCCAGGAGCGGACAGCTAACTATGGCTACACCTTC. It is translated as CASSQERTANYGYTF.

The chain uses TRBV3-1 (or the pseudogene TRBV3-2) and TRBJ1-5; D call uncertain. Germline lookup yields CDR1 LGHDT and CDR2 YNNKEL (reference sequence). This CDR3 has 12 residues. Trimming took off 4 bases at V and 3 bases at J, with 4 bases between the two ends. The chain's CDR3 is CASSLNNQPQHF. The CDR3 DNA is TGTGCCAGCAGCCTCAACAATCAGCCCCAGCATTTT.

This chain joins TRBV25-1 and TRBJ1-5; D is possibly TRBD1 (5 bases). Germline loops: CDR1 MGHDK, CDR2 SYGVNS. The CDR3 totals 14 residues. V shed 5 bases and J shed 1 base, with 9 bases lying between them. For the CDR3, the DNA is TGTGCCAGCAGTTCTACAGGAAGCAATCAGCCCCAGCATTTT. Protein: CASSSTGSNQPQHF.

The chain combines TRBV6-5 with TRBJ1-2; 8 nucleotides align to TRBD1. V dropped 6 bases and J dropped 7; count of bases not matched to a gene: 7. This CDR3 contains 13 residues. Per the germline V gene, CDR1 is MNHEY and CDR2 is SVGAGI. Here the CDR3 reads CASRLTGGSGYTF. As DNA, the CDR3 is TGTGCCAGCAGATTAACAGGGGGAAGTGGCTACACCTTC.

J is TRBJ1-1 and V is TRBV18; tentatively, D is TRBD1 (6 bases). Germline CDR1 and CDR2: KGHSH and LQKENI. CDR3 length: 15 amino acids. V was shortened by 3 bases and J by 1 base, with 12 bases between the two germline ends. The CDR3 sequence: CASSPGHQSNTEAFF. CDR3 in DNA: TGTGCCAGCTCACCGGGACACCAGTCGAACACTGAAGCTTTCTTT.